Listed below are T cell receptor beta chains from one sample, sequenced in a study of T cells in Graves' hyperthyroidism and ophthalmopathy. Via MiXCR, TCRdb re-called the multiplex PCR reads, giving one row per CDR3 protein. This sample has 450,000 to 650,000 distinct CDR3 sequences, with roughly a sixth found just once. Specimen: blood. Receptor source: a woman aged 18-29 years with Graves' ophthalmopathy. The CDR3 runs from the conserved cysteine through the conserved F or W. The order of the fields is J gene, D gene, CDR3 length, V gene, clone size, CDR3 protein, CDR3 DNA. A D gene is named only where the DNA matches it firmly. Not all rows give a size; the values are once, few, many and, for expanded clones, a class.

j_gene: TRBJ1-2
d_gene: TRBD1
len: 14
v_gene: TRBV6-2/TRBV6-3
abundance: NA
CDR3aa: CASSYGTGTYGYTF
CDR3nt: TGTGCCAGCAGTTACGGGACAGGCACCTATGGCTACACCTTC

j_gene: TRBJ2-5
d_gene: TRBD1
len: 15
v_gene: TRBV27
abundance: NA
CDR3aa: CASSDPQGAGETQYF
CDR3nt: TGTGCCAGCAGTGATCCACAGGGGGCTGGAGAGACCCAGTACTTC

j_gene: TRBJ1-5
d_gene: NA
len: 15
v_gene: TRBV6-2/TRBV6-3
abundance: NA
CDR3aa: CASSYSRQYNQPQHF
CDR3nt: TGTGCCAGCAGTTATTCCCGACAGTACAATCAGCCCCAGCATTTT

j_gene: TRBJ2-6
d_gene: NA
len: 18
v_gene: TRBV18
abundance: few
CDR3aa: CASSPLTTPTSGANVLTF
CDR3nt: TGTGCCAGCTCACCACTGACAACTCCGACCTCTGGGGCCAACGTCCTGACTTTC

j_gene: TRBJ2-5
d_gene: TRBD1
len: 15
v_gene: TRBV10-3
abundance: NA
CDR3aa: CATSLGGRGQETQYF
CDR3nt: TGTGCCACCTCGTTAGGCGGCAGGGGGCAAGAGACCCAGTACTTC

j_gene: TRBJ2-7
d_gene: TRBD1
len: 13
v_gene: TRBV7-2
abundance: many
CDR3aa: CASSPQQGFEQYF
CDR3nt: TGTGCCAGCAGCCCCCAACAGGGGTTTGAGCAGTACTTC

j_gene: TRBJ2-2
d_gene: TRBD1
len: 16
v_gene: TRBV27
abundance: NA
CDR3aa: CASSFQGAYYTGELFF
CDR3nt: TGTGCCAGCAGTTTCCAGGGGGCCTATTACACCGGGGAGCTGTTTTTT

j_gene: TRBJ2-7
d_gene: NA
len: 11
v_gene: TRBV30
abundance: few
CDR3aa: CAWSAGEEQYF
CDR3nt: TGTGCCTGGAGTGCGGGGGAAGAGCAGTACTTC

j_gene: TRBJ2-7
d_gene: NA
len: 15
v_gene: TRBV19
abundance: NA
CDR3aa: CASSIQTGDTYEQYF
CDR3nt: TGTGCCAGTAGTATTCAAACAGGTGATACCTACGAGCAGTACTTC

j_gene: TRBJ2-3
d_gene: TRBD1
len: 17
v_gene: TRBV7-9
abundance: few
CDR3aa: CASSLGPQGPLTDTQYF
CDR3nt: TGTGCCAGCAGCTTGGGCCCACAGGGGCCACTCACAGATACGCAGTATTTT

j_gene: TRBJ2-1
d_gene: TRBD1
len: 14
v_gene: TRBV9
abundance: many
CDR3aa: CASSVVEGAHEQFF
CDR3nt: TGTGCCAGCAGCGTAGTTGAGGGGGCCCATGAGCAGTTCTTC

j_gene: TRBJ1-1
d_gene: NA
len: 14
v_gene: TRBV6-6
abundance: many
CDR3aa: CASSYYSLNTEAFF
CDR3nt: TGTGCCAGCAGTTACTACAGCCTAAACACTGAAGCTTTCTTT

j_gene: TRBJ2-3
d_gene: TRBD2
len: 17
v_gene: TRBV10-2
abundance: NA
CDR3aa: CASSVTSGRYITDTQYF
CDR3nt: TGCGCCAGCAGTGTAACTAGCGGGAGGTATATCACAGATACGCAGTATTTT

j_gene: TRBJ1-1
d_gene: TRBD1
len: 14
v_gene: TRBV20-1
abundance: NA
CDR3aa: CSARDQGANTEAFF
CDR3nt: TGCAGTGCTAGAGATCAGGGGGCGAACACTGAAGCTTTCTTT

j_gene: TRBJ2-2
d_gene: NA
len: 13
v_gene: TRBV10-3
abundance: NA
CDR3aa: CAASRSNTGELFF
CDR3nt: TGTGCCGCGTCAAGGTCGAACACCGGGGAGCTGTTTTTT

j_gene: TRBJ1-1
d_gene: NA
len: 13
v_gene: TRBV19
abundance: many
CDR3aa: CASSMGRNTEAFF
CDR3nt: TGTGCCAGCAGTATGGGTCGCAACACTGAAGCTTTCTTT

j_gene: TRBJ1-3
d_gene: NA
len: 15
v_gene: TRBV28
abundance: many
CDR3aa: CASSLTDNQGNTIYF
CDR3nt: TGTGCCAGCAGTCTGACAGATAATCAAGGAAACACCATATATTTT

j_gene: TRBJ2-1
d_gene: NA
len: 17
v_gene: TRBV9
abundance: NA
CDR3aa: CASSVEGLADSLGEQFF
CDR3nt: TGTGCCAGCAGCGTAGAAGGTTTGGCGGACTCCCTCGGGGAGCAGTTCTTC

j_gene: TRBJ2-7
d_gene: NA
len: 13
v_gene: TRBV28
abundance: many
CDR3aa: CASSRTMAYEQYF
CDR3nt: TGTGCCAGCAGTCGGACTATGGCCTACGAGCAGTACTTC

j_gene: TRBJ2-5
d_gene: NA
len: 11
v_gene: TRBV30
abundance: many
CDR3aa: CAWSQRETQYF
CDR3nt: TGTGCCTGGAGTCAAAGGGAGACCCAGTACTTC

j_gene: TRBJ2-5
d_gene: NA
len: 16
v_gene: TRBV14
abundance: NA
CDR3aa: CASSQEGRGERETQYF
CDR3nt: TGTGCCAGCAGCCAAGAGGGCAGGGGGGAGCGAGAGACCCAGTACTTC

j_gene: TRBJ2-7
d_gene: TRBD2
len: 14
v_gene: TRBV7-3
abundance: many
CDR3aa: CASSLTGSGSQQYF
CDR3nt: TGTGCCAGCAGCTTAACAGGTAGCGGGAGCCAGCAGTACTTC

j_gene: TRBJ1-1
d_gene: NA
len: 14
v_gene: TRBV5-6
abundance: many
CDR3aa: CASSGDSGLTEAFF
CDR3nt: TGTGCCAGCAGCGGAGACTCAGGGCTAACTGAAGCTTTCTTT

j_gene: TRBJ2-5
d_gene: TRBD1
len: 13
v_gene: TRBV30
abundance: NA
CDR3aa: CAWSPGQRKTQYF
CDR3nt: TGTGCCTGGAGCCCGGGACAGCGGAAGACCCAGTACTTC

j_gene: TRBJ1-3
d_gene: NA
len: 19
v_gene: TRBV6-1
abundance: few
CDR3aa: CASSEARIVLRVPGNTIYF
CDR3nt: TGTGCCAGCAGTGAAGCGAGGATAGTACTCAGGGTACCTGGAAACACCATATATTTT

j_gene: TRBJ1-1
d_gene: NA
len: 20
v_gene: TRBV6-6
abundance: many
CDR3aa: CASSYSTVASGVGLNTEAFF
CDR3nt: TGTGCCAGCAGTTACTCGACCGTAGCCAGCGGGGTGGGGTTGAACACTGAAGCTTTCTTT

j_gene: TRBJ1-1
d_gene: TRBD1
len: 15
v_gene: TRBV6-1
abundance: NA
CDR3aa: CASSRPGQGATEAFF
CDR3nt: TGTGCCAGCAGTCGGCCGGGACAGGGTGCCACTGAAGCTTTCTTT

j_gene: TRBJ2-5
d_gene: NA
len: 17
v_gene: TRBV7-9
abundance: many
CDR3aa: CASSLDYEGKFQETQYF
CDR3nt: TGTGCCAGCAGCTTAGACTATGAGGGAAAGTTCCAAGAGACCCAGTACTTC

j_gene: TRBJ1-6
d_gene: TRBD1
len: 14
v_gene: TRBV9
abundance: few
CDR3aa: CASSGGQGHSPLHF
CDR3nt: TGTGCCAGCAGCGGGGGACAGGGGCATTCACCCCTCCACTTT

j_gene: TRBJ1-2
d_gene: NA
len: 14
v_gene: TRBV7-6
abundance: NA
CDR3aa: CASSLEIGGHGYTF
CDR3nt: TGTGCCAGCAGCTTAGAGATTGGCGGGCATGGCTACACCTTC

j_gene: TRBJ2-7
d_gene: TRBD1
len: 15
v_gene: TRBV7-9
abundance: NA
CDR3aa: CATNEPGQGAREQYF
CDR3nt: TGTGCCACCAATGAGCCGGGACAGGGGGCGCGGGAGCAGTACTTC

j_gene: TRBJ2-1
d_gene: TRBD2
len: 16
v_gene: TRBV27
abundance: NA
CDR3aa: CASSVLGTSGYNEQFF
CDR3nt: TGTGCCAGCAGTGTCCTCGGGACTAGCGGCTACAATGAGCAGTTCTTC

j_gene: TRBJ2-2
d_gene: TRBD1
len: 16
v_gene: TRBV11-2
abundance: many
CDR3aa: CASSFRDRGNTGELFF
CDR3nt: TGTGCCAGCAGCTTCAGAGACAGGGGAAACACCGGGGAGCTGTTTTTT

j_gene: TRBJ1-1
d_gene: NA
len: 14
v_gene: TRBV29-1
abundance: many
CDR3aa: CSVEEGGMRTEAFF
CDR3nt: TGCAGCGTTGAAGAAGGTGGGATGAGAACTGAAGCTTTCTTT

j_gene: TRBJ2-5
d_gene: NA
len: 15
v_gene: TRBV7-9
abundance: NA
CDR3aa: CASRPVSALQETQYF
CDR3nt: TGTGCCAGCAGACCCGTATCAGCTCTCCAAGAGACCCAGTACTTC

j_gene: TRBJ1-5
d_gene: TRBD1
len: 16
v_gene: TRBV19
abundance: NA
CDR3aa: CASSMVGQGGGQPQHF
CDR3nt: TGTGCCAGTAGTATGGTTGGACAGGGGGGCGGGCAGCCCCAGCATTTT

j_gene: TRBJ1-1
d_gene: TRBD1
len: 14
v_gene: TRBV12-3/TRBV12-4
abundance: few
CDR3aa: CASRLPGGGREAFF
CDR3nt: TGTGCCAGCAGACTCCCCGGAGGGGGCCGTGAAGCTTTCTTT

j_gene: TRBJ1-1
d_gene: NA
len: 13
v_gene: TRBV30
abundance: many
CDR3aa: CAWQSWGAYEAFF
CDR3nt: TGTGCCTGGCAGTCGTGGGGAGCCTATGAAGCTTTCTTT

j_gene: TRBJ2-7
d_gene: NA
len: 13
v_gene: TRBV5-6
abundance: NA
CDR3aa: CASSLWVVYEQYF
CDR3nt: TGTGCCAGCAGCTTGTGGGTGGTCTACGAGCAGTACTTC

j_gene: TRBJ2-7
d_gene: NA
len: 16
v_gene: TRBV5-1
abundance: many
CDR3aa: CASSQTGSRGSYEQYF
CDR3nt: TGCGCCAGCAGCCAAACAGGGTCAAGGGGCTCCTACGAGCAGTACTTC

j_gene: TRBJ2-2
d_gene: NA
len: 15
v_gene: TRBV5-1
abundance: NA
CDR3aa: CASSLGSANTGELFF
CDR3nt: TGTGCCAGCAGCTTGGGATCAGCGAACACCGGGGAGCTGTTTTTT

j_gene: TRBJ1-2
d_gene: TRBD1
len: 15
v_gene: TRBV28
abundance: NA
CDR3aa: CASSLYAGQGHGYTF
CDR3nt: TGTGCCAGCAGTTTATACGCGGGACAGGGGCATGGCTACACCTTC

j_gene: TRBJ1-2
d_gene: TRBD1
len: 15
v_gene: TRBV13
abundance: many
CDR3aa: CASRLTGTGVGGYTF
CDR3nt: TGTGCCAGCAGACTAACCGGGACAGGGGTCGGGGGCTACACCTTC

j_gene: TRBJ2-1
d_gene: NA
len: 15
v_gene: TRBV5-4
abundance: few
CDR3aa: CASSLGRTDYDEQFF
CDR3nt: TGTGCCAGCAGCTTGGGAAGGACTGACTACGATGAGCAGTTCTTC

j_gene: TRBJ1-1
d_gene: NA
len: 14
v_gene: TRBV3-1
abundance: many
CDR3aa: CASSQVGDGAEAFF
CDR3nt: TGTGCCAGCAGCCAAGTGGGGGATGGCGCTGAAGCTTTCTTT

j_gene: TRBJ2-2
d_gene: NA
len: 11
v_gene: TRBV7-9
abundance: few
CDR3aa: CASSNQAQLFF
CDR3nt: TGTGCCAGCAGCAACCAGGCTCAGCTGTTTTTT

j_gene: TRBJ1-1
d_gene: TRBD1
len: 12
v_gene: TRBV2
abundance: many
CDR3aa: CASRTGTAEAFF
CDR3nt: TGTGCCAGCAGGACCGGGACAGCCGAAGCTTTCTTT

j_gene: TRBJ2-1
d_gene: NA
len: 12
v_gene: TRBV6-1
abundance: NA
CDR3aa: CASSQDYYEQFF
CDR3nt: TGTGCCAGCAGCCAGGACTACTATGAGCAGTTCTTC

j_gene: TRBJ2-7
d_gene: TRBD1
len: 13
v_gene: TRBV20-1
abundance: many
CDR3aa: CSAVGTGRTEQYF
CDR3nt: TGCAGTGCCGTCGGGACAGGCCGAACCGAGCAGTACTTC

j_gene: TRBJ1-3
d_gene: NA
len: 13
v_gene: TRBV2
abundance: NA
CDR3aa: CASSLSQGNTIYF
CDR3nt: TGCGCCAGCAGCCTCTCACAGGGAAACACCATATATTTT

j_gene: TRBJ2-7
d_gene: NA
len: 12
v_gene: TRBV6-1
abundance: NA
CDR3aa: CASRAENYEQYF
CDR3nt: TGTGCCAGCAGAGCAGAGAACTACGAGCAGTACTTC

j_gene: TRBJ1-1
d_gene: NA
len: 16
v_gene: TRBV13
abundance: many
CDR3aa: CASSLKGGIRNTEAFF
CDR3nt: TGTGCCAGCAGCTTAAAAGGAGGGATAAGGAACACTGAAGCTTTCTTT

j_gene: TRBJ1-5
d_gene: TRBD1
len: 15
v_gene: TRBV19
abundance: NA
CDR3aa: CASREQGIGNQPQHF
CDR3nt: TGTGCCAGTAGGGAACAGGGGATTGGCAATCAGCCCCAGCATTTT

j_gene: TRBJ2-3
d_gene: NA
len: 14
v_gene: TRBV12-3/TRBV12-4
abundance: NA
CDR3aa: CASSLGGPEDTQYF
CDR3nt: TGTGCCAGCAGTTTAGGTGGGCCGGAAGATACGCAGTATTTT

j_gene: TRBJ1-6
d_gene: TRBD1
len: 14
v_gene: TRBV12-3/TRBV12-4
abundance: many
CDR3aa: CASTVDRGASPLHF
CDR3nt: TGTGCCAGCACCGTCGACAGGGGGGCTTCACCCCTCCACTTT